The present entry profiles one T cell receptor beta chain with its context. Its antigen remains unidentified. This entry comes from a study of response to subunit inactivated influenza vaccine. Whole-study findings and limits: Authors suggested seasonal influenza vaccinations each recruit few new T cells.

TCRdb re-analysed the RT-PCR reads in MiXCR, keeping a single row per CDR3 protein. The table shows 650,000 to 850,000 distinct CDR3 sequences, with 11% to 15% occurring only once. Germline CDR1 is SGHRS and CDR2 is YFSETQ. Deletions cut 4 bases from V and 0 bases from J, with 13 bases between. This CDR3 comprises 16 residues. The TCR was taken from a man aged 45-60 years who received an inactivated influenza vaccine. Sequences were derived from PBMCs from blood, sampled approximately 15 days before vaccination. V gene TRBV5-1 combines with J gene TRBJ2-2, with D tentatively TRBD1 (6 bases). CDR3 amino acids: CASSLTYRANTGELFF. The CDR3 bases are TGCGCCAGCAGCCTAACTTACAGGGCGAACACCGGGGAGCTGTTTTTT.